The entry that follows covers one T cell receptor beta chain sequence. Germline V gene data show CDR1 as SNHLY and CDR2 as FYNNEI. The CDR3 has 15 amino acids. TCRdb reprocessed the 5' RACE reads, with one entry per CDR3 protein and no DNA. Its table records just over 300,000 distinct CDR3 sequences. This sample is drawn from a study of monozygotic twins with inflammatory bowel disease. The sample comprised blood. The clonotype comes from a human donor with ulcerative colitis or Crohn's disease, or a healthy co-twin of an affected twin (not recorded which). This chain connects TRBV2 to TRBJ2-3; the D call of TRBD2 rests on TCRdb alone, since no DNA is present to check it. CDR3 protein: CASSGLAGASDTQYF.